The T cell receptor (beta chain) described here comes from a study of shared T cell receptors in the human thymus. Only in-frame clones appear in the TCRdb table, and some are missing; sequencing was by immunoSEQ multiplex PCR. Of more than 550,000 clones listed, 70% to 90% are singletons. CDR1 PRHDT and CDR2 FYEKMQ come from the germline V gene (reference sequence). The length of the CDR3 is 14 residues. V was clipped by 0 bases and J by 7 bases, with 12 bases between them. These data also featured in a second study, about human thymus T cells. Per that paper: The donor group consisted of healthy Finnish infants who were having corrective surgery for congenital heart defects. Thymic tissue was derived from resections collected during corrective heart surgery. Thymic and blood repertoires seemed to favor certain V and J genes. Thymic repertoires overlap heavily among unrelated individuals, related research has reported.

The receptor's source is a girl under three years old with a congenital heart defect. This rearrangement joins TRBV13 to TRBJ2-5, with D maybe TRBD1 (6 bases). The sequencing input was thymocytes. The CDR3 protein is CASSLGQGIVTQYF. The CDR3 bases are TGTGCCAGCAGCTTAGGGCAGGGGATTGTGACCCAGTACTTC.